This is a list of T cell receptor beta chains from one sample in a study of shared clonotypes between healthy human individuals. The protocol was immunoSEQ multiplex PCR, while the TCRdb copy is restricted to in-frame clones and leaves out a portion. The repertoire holds fewer than 1.6 million clones, with approximately 98.5% as singletons. The sample was naive CD4+ T cells sorted from blood. The receptors originated from a man aged 25-40 years in good health. Each CDR3 is given with its conserved first and last residue. D genes are given only for firm matches. Clone size is not always given. Where it is, it says once, few, many or a class for expanded clones.

clone size: once; J gene: TRBJ2-7; V gene: TRBV7-9; D gene: .; CDR3 DNA: TGTGCCAGCAGCTCTACTGCGGGGCTCCTTTCCTACGAGCAGTACTTC; CDR3 protein: CASSSTAGLLSYEQYF
clone size: few; J gene: TRBJ1-5; V gene: TRBV5-1; D gene: .; CDR3 DNA: TGCGCCAGCCACGTAGGTCCGAATCAGCCCCAGCATTTT; CDR3 protein: CASHVGPNQPQHF
clone size: once; J gene: TRBJ2-7; V gene: TRBV11-3; D gene: .; CDR3 DNA: TGTGCCAGCAGCTTAGATGGAAAGAACTACGAGCAGTACTTC; CDR3 protein: CASSLDGKNYEQYF
clone size: .; J gene: TRBJ2-3; V gene: TRBV10-1; D gene: .; CDR3 DNA: TGCGCCAGCAGTGGGACTAGCACAGATACGCAGTATTTT; CDR3 protein: CASSGTSTDTQYF
clone size: .; J gene: TRBJ2-1; V gene: TRBV7-8; D gene: .; CDR3 DNA: TGTGCCAGCAGCTTTACCTCCGTACAGCAGTTCTTC; CDR3 protein: CASSFTSVQQFF
clone size: .; J gene: TRBJ2-3; V gene: TRBV15; D gene: .; CDR3 DNA: TGTGCCACCAGCGGCGACCCTGGGGGTACGCAGTATTTT; CDR3 protein: CATSGDPGGTQYF
clone size: .; J gene: TRBJ2-7; V gene: TRBV6-5; D gene: TRBD2; CDR3 DNA: TGTGCCAGCACGACGACTAGCGGGAGCTACGAGCAGTACTTC; CDR3 protein: CASTTTSGSYEQYF
clone size: .; J gene: TRBJ2-2; V gene: TRBV27; D gene: TRBD2; CDR3 DNA: TGTGCCAGCAGTTTTACTAGCGGGAGGGCCCCCACCGGGGAGCTGTTTTTT; CDR3 protein: CASSFTSGRAPTGELFF
clone size: .; J gene: TRBJ2-7; V gene: TRBV7-8; D gene: .; CDR3 DNA: TGTGCCAGCAGCCCGGAAGGCCTCTCCTACGAGCAGTACTTC; CDR3 protein: CASSPEGLSYEQYF
clone size: .; J gene: TRBJ1-4; V gene: TRBV7-9; D gene: .; CDR3 DNA: TGTGCCAGCAGCCTAGCAGGGGTGGATGAAAAACTGTTTTTT; CDR3 protein: CASSLAGVDEKLFF
clone size: .; J gene: TRBJ2-1; V gene: TRBV7-8; D gene: TRBD1; CDR3 DNA: TGTGCCAGCAGCTTAGTCGAGGACAGGGGGAGGAATGAGCAGTTCTTC; CDR3 protein: CASSLVEDRGRNEQFF
clone size: .; J gene: TRBJ1-2; V gene: TRBV27; D gene: TRBD1; CDR3 DNA: TGTGCCAGCAGTTCTCCGGGACAGGGTTCCTATGGCTACACCTTC; CDR3 protein: CASSSPGQGSYGYTF
clone size: .; J gene: TRBJ2-1; V gene: TRBV15; D gene: TRBD2; CDR3 DNA: TGTGCCACCAGCAGAGATCTAGCGGGAGGGCCTAATGAGCAGTTCTTC; CDR3 protein: CATSRDLAGGPNEQFF
clone size: .; J gene: TRBJ1-5; V gene: TRBV6-1; D gene: TRBD1; CDR3 DNA: TGTGCCAGCAGATCAGGGGGAGACAATCAGCCCCAGCATTTT; CDR3 protein: CASRSGGDNQPQHF
clone size: .; J gene: TRBJ1-5; V gene: TRBV9; D gene: TRBD1; CDR3 DNA: TGTGCCAGCAGCTTGGGGACAGACTATGATCAGCCCCAGCATTTT; CDR3 protein: CASSLGTDYDQPQHF
clone size: .; J gene: TRBJ2-7; V gene: TRBV7-4; D gene: TRBD2; CDR3 DNA: TGTGCCAGCAGCCCCCAGACTAGCGGGAGAGGCGAGCAGTACTTC; CDR3 protein: CASSPQTSGRGEQYF
clone size: .; J gene: TRBJ1-3; V gene: TRBV5-8; D gene: TRBD1; CDR3 DNA: TGTGCCAGCAGCTTGAGAGGGGGCACTGGAAACACCATATATTTT; CDR3 protein: CASSLRGGTGNTIYF
clone size: .; J gene: TRBJ2-7; V gene: TRBV10-3; D gene: .; CDR3 DNA: TGTGCCATCAGTGTTGGTGGGAGGTTCGACGAGCAGTACTTC; CDR3 protein: CAISVGGRFDEQYF
clone size: .; J gene: TRBJ2-2; V gene: TRBV11-2; D gene: TRBD2; CDR3 DNA: TGTGCCAGCAGCTTTTACCCCGTAGCGGGAGGGCGAACCGGGGAGCTGTTTTTT; CDR3 protein: CASSFYPVAGGRTGELFF
clone size: .; J gene: TRBJ1-1; V gene: TRBV6-6; D gene: .; CDR3 DNA: TGTGCCAGCAGAGAGGGAGGAAACACTGAAGCTTTCTTT; CDR3 protein: CASREGGNTEAFF
clone size: .; J gene: TRBJ2-7; V gene: TRBV2; D gene: .; CDR3 DNA: TGTGCCAGCAGTCACAGGGATAACTACGAGCAGTACTTC; CDR3 protein: CASSHRDNYEQYF
clone size: .; J gene: TRBJ2-3; V gene: TRBV5-4; D gene: TRBD2; CDR3 DNA: TGTGCCAGCAGCTTTGGCGGGAGTATAGATACGCAGTATTTT; CDR3 protein: CASSFGGSIDTQYF
clone size: .; J gene: TRBJ2-1; V gene: TRBV6-1; D gene: .; CDR3 DNA: TGTGCCAGCAGTGAACTAGTAGGAGTGAAGTCCTACAATGAGCAGTTCTTC; CDR3 protein: CASSELVGVKSYNEQFF
clone size: .; J gene: TRBJ2-1; V gene: TRBV5-4; D gene: TRBD2; CDR3 DNA: TGTGCCAGCAGCTTTCCTAGCGGGCGGGCAGGGCGTGGTGAGCAGTTCTTC; CDR3 protein: CASSFPSGRAGRGEQFF
clone size: .; J gene: TRBJ2-2; V gene: TRBV7-3; D gene: .; CDR3 DNA: TGTGCCAGCAGCTCAACAGGGCCCGGGGAGCTGTTTTTT; CDR3 protein: CASSSTGPGELFF
clone size: .; J gene: TRBJ2-1; V gene: TRBV2; D gene: .; CDR3 DNA: TGTGCCAGCAGTCTCAATACCGACAATGAGCAGTTCTTC; CDR3 protein: CASSLNTDNEQFF
clone size: .; J gene: TRBJ2-2; V gene: TRBV27; D gene: TRBD2; CDR3 DNA: TGTGCCAGCAGTCTTTTTAAGGTAGCGGGAGCGTCCGGGGAGCTGTTTTTT; CDR3 protein: CASSLFKVAGASGELFF
clone size: .; J gene: TRBJ1-2; V gene: TRBV6-5; D gene: TRBD1; CDR3 DNA: TGTGCCACACGGACAGGGAGCACAGAATACTATGGCTACACCTTC; CDR3 protein: CATRTGSTEYYGYTF
clone size: .; J gene: TRBJ2-1; V gene: TRBV5-5; D gene: TRBD1; CDR3 DNA: TGTGCCAGCAGCTTGTCGGGACAGGGTTACAATGAGCAGTTCTTC; CDR3 protein: CASSLSGQGYNEQFF
clone size: .; J gene: TRBJ2-1; V gene: TRBV6-1; D gene: TRBD2; CDR3 DNA: TGTGCCAGCAGTGGTGCGGGGGGAAGGATGGATGAGCAGTTCTTC; CDR3 protein: CASSGAGGRMDEQFF
clone size: once; J gene: TRBJ2-5; V gene: TRBV27; D gene: .; CDR3 DNA: TGTGCCAGCAGGGACTACATAGAAGAGACCCAGTACTTC; CDR3 protein: CASRDYIEETQYF
clone size: once; J gene: TRBJ2-7; V gene: TRBV30; D gene: .; CDR3 DNA: TGTGCCTGGGGGTCGGCCTCCTACGAGCAGTACTTC; CDR3 protein: CAWGSASYEQYF
clone size: .; J gene: TRBJ2-1; V gene: TRBV30; D gene: TRBD2; CDR3 DNA: TGTGCCTGGATCAGCGGGAGACGGTACCCGTTCTTC; CDR3 protein: CAWISGRRYPFF
clone size: .; J gene: TRBJ2-7; V gene: TRBV2; D gene: .; CDR3 DNA: TGTGCCAGCAGTCTTGTAGGAGGCGGTGGCGGAGGGGCCTACGAGCAGTACTTC; CDR3 protein: CASSLVGGGGGGAYEQYF
clone size: .; J gene: TRBJ2-3; V gene: TRBV27; D gene: .; CDR3 DNA: TGTGCCAGCAATTCCGCAGGCACTAGCACAGATACGCAGTATTTT; CDR3 protein: CASNSAGTSTDTQYF
clone size: .; J gene: TRBJ2-7; V gene: TRBV28; D gene: .; CDR3 DNA: TGTGCCAGCAGTACGTCCGGGCCCCAGCCCGAGCAGTACTTC; CDR3 protein: CASSTSGPQPEQYF
clone size: once; J gene: TRBJ2-7; V gene: TRBV7-9; D gene: TRBD2; CDR3 DNA: TGTGCCAGCAGCTTATTGCGGGAGGGCCCCGAGCAGTACTTC; CDR3 protein: CASSLLREGPEQYF
clone size: once; J gene: TRBJ2-1; V gene: TRBV4-1; D gene: TRBD2; CDR3 DNA: TGCGCCAGCAGCCAAGATTTTGGACTAGCGGGAGCCCTAAACTACTACAATGAGCAGTTCTTC; CDR3 protein: CASSQDFGLAGALNYYNEQFF
clone size: .; J gene: TRBJ2-7; V gene: TRBV11-3; D gene: TRBD2; CDR3 DNA: TGCGGGCCAAGAATAGCGGGAGGCCCCTACGAGCAGTACTTC; CDR3 protein: CGPRIAGGPYEQYF
clone size: .; J gene: TRBJ2-7; V gene: TRBV28; D gene: .; CDR3 DNA: TGTGCCAGCAGTCAATCATGGGTTGTGGGGGAGCAGTACTTC; CDR3 protein: CASSQSWVVGEQYF
clone size: .; J gene: TRBJ2-3; V gene: TRBV9; D gene: .; CDR3 DNA: TGTGCCAGCAGCGTAGCTCACATTCCAGATACGCAGTATTTT; CDR3 protein: CASSVAHIPDTQYF
clone size: .; J gene: TRBJ2-3; V gene: TRBV28; D gene: TRBD2; CDR3 DNA: TGTGCCAGCAGTACAAGCGGGATTTATACAGATACGCAGTATTTT; CDR3 protein: CASSTSGIYTDTQYF
clone size: .; J gene: TRBJ2-3; V gene: TRBV29-1; D gene: .; CDR3 DNA: TGCAGCGTTGAGTGGAACACAGATACGCAGTATTTT; CDR3 protein: CSVEWNTDTQYF
clone size: .; J gene: TRBJ2-2; V gene: TRBV4-2; D gene: .; CDR3 DNA: TGTGCCAGCAGCCAAGTGAGTGGGACGAACACCGGGGAGCTGTTTTTT; CDR3 protein: CASSQVSGTNTGELFF
clone size: .; J gene: TRBJ2-3; V gene: TRBV19; D gene: .; CDR3 DNA: TGTGCCAGTAGCCCTAAGACAGGTCCAGATACGCAGTATTTT; CDR3 protein: CASSPKTGPDTQYF
clone size: .; J gene: TRBJ2-1; V gene: TRBV6-5; D gene: TRBD2; CDR3 DNA: TGTGCCAGCAGTTCTGGACTAGCGACCTACAATGAGCAGTTCTTC; CDR3 protein: CASSSGLATYNEQFF
clone size: .; J gene: TRBJ2-7; V gene: TRBV28; D gene: .; CDR3 DNA: TGTGCCAGCAGTTTACTCGGGTCCAGCTCCTACGAGCAGTACTTC; CDR3 protein: CASSLLGSSSYEQYF
clone size: .; J gene: TRBJ2-3; V gene: TRBV7-7; D gene: .; CDR3 DNA: TGTGCCAGCAGCTTAGGGCTAGCCACAGATACGCAGTATTTT; CDR3 protein: CASSLGLATDTQYF
clone size: .; J gene: TRBJ2-7; V gene: TRBV18; D gene: .; CDR3 DNA: TGTGCCAGCTCCCCAGGGAAGGGAACTTTGGACGCCTACGAGCAGTACTTC; CDR3 protein: CASSPGKGTLDAYEQYF
clone size: .; J gene: TRBJ2-1; V gene: TRBV29-1; D gene: .; CDR3 DNA: TGCAGCGTTGAGGAGGGGCAGGAGCAGTTCTTC; CDR3 protein: CSVEEGQEQFF
clone size: .; J gene: TRBJ2-2; V gene: TRBV25-1; D gene: TRBD1; CDR3 DNA: TGTGCCAGCAGGGGGACAGGGGCCACCGGGGAGCTGTTTTTT; CDR3 protein: CASRGTGATGELFF
clone size: .; J gene: TRBJ1-2; V gene: TRBV7-9; D gene: TRBD1; CDR3 DNA: TGTGCCAGCAGTCGAGACAGGGGTGAATGGGGAACCTATGGCTACACCTTC; CDR3 protein: CASSRDRGEWGTYGYTF
clone size: .; J gene: TRBJ1-4; V gene: TRBV5-1; D gene: TRBD1; CDR3 DNA: TGCGCCAGCAGCTTAGGGGGCGAGGCAACTAATGAAAAACTGTTTTTT; CDR3 protein: CASSLGGEATNEKLFF